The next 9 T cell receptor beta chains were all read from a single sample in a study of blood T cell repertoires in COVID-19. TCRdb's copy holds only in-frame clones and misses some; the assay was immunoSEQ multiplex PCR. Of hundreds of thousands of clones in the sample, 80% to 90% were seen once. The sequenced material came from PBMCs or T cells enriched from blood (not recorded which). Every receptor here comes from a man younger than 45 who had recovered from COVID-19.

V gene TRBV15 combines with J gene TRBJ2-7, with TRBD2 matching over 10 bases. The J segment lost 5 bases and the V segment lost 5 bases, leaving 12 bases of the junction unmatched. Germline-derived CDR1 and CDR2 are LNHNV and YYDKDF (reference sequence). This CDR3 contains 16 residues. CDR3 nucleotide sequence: TGTGCCACCAGCTCGAAGAAAGCGGGAGGGATCCACGAGCAGTACTTC. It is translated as CATSSKKAGGIHEQYF.

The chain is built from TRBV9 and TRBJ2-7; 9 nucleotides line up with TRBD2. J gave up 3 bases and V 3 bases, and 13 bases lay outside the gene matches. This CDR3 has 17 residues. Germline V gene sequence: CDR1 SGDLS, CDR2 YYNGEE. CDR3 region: CASSGGPGASGIYEQYF. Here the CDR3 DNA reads TGTGCCAGCAGCGGAGGTCCTGGGGCTAGCGGGATCTACGAGCAGTACTTC.

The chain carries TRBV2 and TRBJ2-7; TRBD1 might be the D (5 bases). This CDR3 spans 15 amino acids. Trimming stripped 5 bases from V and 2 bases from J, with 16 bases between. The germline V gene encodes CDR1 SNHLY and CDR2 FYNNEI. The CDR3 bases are TGTGCCAGCAGTCAAGGGGAAGGGGCCGCCTACGAGCAGTACTTC. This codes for CASSQGEGAAYEQYF.

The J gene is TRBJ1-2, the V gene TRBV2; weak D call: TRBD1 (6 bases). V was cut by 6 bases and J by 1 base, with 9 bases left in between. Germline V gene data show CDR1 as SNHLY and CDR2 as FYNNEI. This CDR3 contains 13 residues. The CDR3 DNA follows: TGTGCCAGCAGAAACAGGGTTAACTATGGCTACACCTTC. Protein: CASRNRVNYGYTF.

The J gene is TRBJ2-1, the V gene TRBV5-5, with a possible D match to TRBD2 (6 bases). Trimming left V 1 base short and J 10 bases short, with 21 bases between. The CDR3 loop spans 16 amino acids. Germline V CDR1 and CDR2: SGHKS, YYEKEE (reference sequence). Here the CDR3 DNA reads TGTGCCAGCAGCTTGAGGGACTCAGGGTGGTCTAAGGAGCAGTTCTTC. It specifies CASSLRDSGWSKEQFF.

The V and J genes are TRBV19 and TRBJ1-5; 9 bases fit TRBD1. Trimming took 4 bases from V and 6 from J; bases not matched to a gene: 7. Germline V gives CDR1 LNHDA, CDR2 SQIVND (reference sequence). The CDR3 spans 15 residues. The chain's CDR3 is CASSSWDREAQPQHF. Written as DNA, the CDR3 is TGTGCCAGTAGTAGCTGGGACAGGGAAGCTCAGCCCCAGCATTTT.

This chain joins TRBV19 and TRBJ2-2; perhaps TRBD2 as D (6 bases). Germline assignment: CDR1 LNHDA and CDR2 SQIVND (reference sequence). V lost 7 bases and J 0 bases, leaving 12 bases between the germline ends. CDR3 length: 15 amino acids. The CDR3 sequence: CASKTGRTNTGELFF. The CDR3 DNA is TGTGCCAGTAAAACCGGGAGAACGAACACCGGGGAGCTGTTTTTT.

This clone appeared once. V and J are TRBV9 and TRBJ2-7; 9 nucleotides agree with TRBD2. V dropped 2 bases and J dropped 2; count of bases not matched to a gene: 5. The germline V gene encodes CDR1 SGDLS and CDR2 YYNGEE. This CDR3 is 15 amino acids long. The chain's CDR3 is CASSVGLAQTYEQYF. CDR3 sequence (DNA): TGTGCCAGCAGCGTCGGACTAGCGCAAACCTACGAGCAGTACTTC.

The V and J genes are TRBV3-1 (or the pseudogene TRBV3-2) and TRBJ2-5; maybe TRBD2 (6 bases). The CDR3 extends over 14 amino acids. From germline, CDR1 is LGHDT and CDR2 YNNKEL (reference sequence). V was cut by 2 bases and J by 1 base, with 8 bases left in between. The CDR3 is CASSQRGTQETQYF. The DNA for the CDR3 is TGTGCCAGCAGCCAACGGGGGACCCAAGAGACCCAGTACTTC.